Listed below are T cell receptor beta chains from one sample, sequenced in a study of shared clonotypes between healthy human individuals. The method was immunoSEQ multiplex PCR; TCRdb's version includes in-frame clones alone and lacks a portion of them. The repertoire holds about 460,000 clones, with roughly three quarters as singletons. The sequenced sample consisted of PBMCs. All receptors derive from a woman between 40 and 55 years old in good health. Some clones in this sample may be carry-over from other donors' samples. CDR3s include the opening cysteine and the closing phenylalanine or tryptophan. The D gene is left open where the match is weak. The size entry is marked missing in some rows and otherwise reads once, few, many or a size class.

d_gene	abundance	v_gene	j_gene	CDR3nt	CDR3aa
TRBD1	-	TRBV5-1	TRBJ2-7	TGCGCCAGCAGCACGTCGGGACAGGGGGTCGACGAGCAGTACTTC	CASSTSGQGVDEQYF
TRBD2	-	TRBV5-1	TRBJ2-7	TGCGCCAGCCGCCGATCTAGCGGGAGTAACGAGCAGTACTTC	CASRRSSGSNEQYF
TRBD1	-	TRBV7-8	TRBJ2-7	TGTGCCAGCAGCTTAACAGAAGGACAGGGCAGAGGAGGGGAGCAGTACTTC	CASSLTEGQGRGGEQYF
-	few	TRBV5-1	TRBJ2-7	TGCGCCAGCAGCTTGGATGGGACTCCGGCCTACGAGCAGTACTTC	CASSLDGTPAYEQYF
TRBD1	few	TRBV5-4	TRBJ2-2	TGTGCCAGCAGCTGGGACAGGGAAAACACCGGGGAGCTGTTTTTT	CASSWDRENTGELFF
-	-	TRBV10-3	TRBJ2-1	TGTGCCATCATTAGGGAGCGGGACAATGAGCAGTTCTTC	CAIIRERDNEQFF
TRBD1	-	TRBV11-1	TRBJ1-1	TGTGCCAGCAGCCCGGACAGGCGCTTGGAAGCTTTCTTT	CASSPDRRLEAFF
-	many	TRBV7-2	TRBJ1-3	TGTGCCAGCAGCCCGACACCCCCACCTGGAAACACCATATATTTT	CASSPTPPPGNTIYF
TRBD1	-	TRBV6-5	TRBJ2-5	TGTGCCAGCAAAAGGACAGGGCAAGAGACCCAGTACTTC	CASKRTGQETQYF
TRBD1	-	TRBV30	TRBJ1-5	TGTGCCTGGCAACAGGGGCCCTACTCCTTTAGCAATCAGCCCCAGCATTTT	CAWQQGPYSFSNQPQHF
-	-	TRBV6-5	TRBJ1-2	TGTGCCAGCAGTTATGGGCCGCCAGGGAGCTATGGCTACACCTTC	CASSYGPPGSYGYTF
-	-	TRBV7-9	TRBJ2-7	TGTGCCAGCAGCTCCGGAGGCGGCAGCTACGAGCAGTACTTC	CASSSGGGSYEQYF
-	-	TRBV10-3	TRBJ1-5	TGTGCCACCAACCCCGACAGGTTTGGGCAGCCCCAGCATTTT	CATNPDRFGQPQHF
-	-	TRBV4-2	TRBJ2-1	TGTGCCAGCAGCCAAGATGGGCAGAGAGTAACCTACAATGAGCAGTTCTTC	CASSQDGQRVTYNEQFF
-	once	TRBV5-1	TRBJ2-1	TGCGCCAGCAGCAACAGCGCCAGACTCTCCTACAATGAGCAGTTCTTC	CASSNSARLSYNEQFF
TRBD2	-	TRBV7-9	TRBJ2-2	TGTGCCAGCAGGTCGACTAGCGGGAGCATAATGGGGACCGGGGAGCTGTTTTTT	CASRSTSGSIMGTGELFF